Listed here are 12 T cell receptor beta chains from one sample, sequenced in a study of blood T cell repertoires in COVID-19 (dated by TCRdb to about 2020). The library was obtained by the immunoSEQ multiplex PCR assay. As stored in TCRdb, this immuneACCESS dataset retains in-frame rearrangements with V and J assigned. A fraction of the clones does not appear; measured against another copy, unresolved V genes explain less than half of the discrepancy, and the remainder lacks a known reason. The sample has roughly 130,000 clones on record, 70% to 90% of them singletons. 3.6% of the sample is held by the ten biggest clonotypes. Sequenced input: peripheral blood. The source of these receptors is a woman between 55 and 75 years old with acute or convalescent COVID-19.

The J gene is TRBJ1-2, the V gene TRBV19, with D unresolved. The CDR3 extends over 13 amino acids. Trimming cost V 7 bases and J 10 bases, with 19 bases left between them. Per the germline V gene, CDR1 is LNHDA and CDR2 is SQIVND (reference sequence). For the CDR3, the DNA is TGTGCCAGTAATCGCCTCAGGTCCGGTGTCTACACCTTC. It encodes CASNRLRSGVYTF.

The rearrangement uses TRBV5-1 and TRBJ2-6; D remains ambiguous. The CDR3 is 13 residues long. Germline CDR1 reads SGHRS; CDR2 reads YFSETQ. V shed 3 bases and J shed 2 bases, with 3 bases lying between them. The CDR3 protein is CASSSAGANVLTF. The CDR3 DNA follows: TGCGCCAGCAGCTCTGCTGGGGCCAACGTCCTGACTTTC.

CDR3 in DNA: TGTGCCAGCAGCTTGAACTACAACTATGGCTACACCTTC. Translation gives CASSLNYNYGYTF. This chain joins TRBV5-4 and TRBJ1-2; D gene ambiguous. Germline CDR1 is SGHNT and CDR2 is YYREEE (reference sequence). The CDR3 spans 13 residues. The V end was cut by 1 base, the J end by 2 bases, with 6 bases between.

V is TRBV10-2 and J is TRBJ2-1, with D possibly matching TRBD2 (6 bases). This CDR3 region has 15 residues. Trimming removed 6 bases at V and 3 bases at J, with 15 bases between. CDR1 and CDR2 from the germline V gene are WSHSY and SAAADI. The CDR3 DNA reads as TGCGCCAGCAGAGAACTAGCAGCCAGCTACAATGAGCAGTTCTTC. As protein: CASRELAASYNEQFF.

V is TRBV5-4 and J is TRBJ2-5; D may be TRBD2 (6 bases). From germline, CDR1 is SGHNT and CDR2 YYREEE (reference sequence). This CDR3 contains 13 residues. The ends were cut back, 1 base at V and 5 bases at J, with 9 bases in the middle. CDR3 sequence (DNA): TGTGCCAGCAGCTTGTGGGCGGGGGAGACCCAGTACTTC. Translated: CASSLWAGETQYF.

The V call is TRBV19, the J call TRBJ1-1, with 8 nucleotides matching TRBD1. The CDR3 is 14 residues long. Germline CDR1 LNHDA, CDR2 SQIVND (reference sequence). The J segment lost 4 bases and the V segment lost 6 bases, leaving 7 bases of the junction unmatched. The CDR3 DNA sequence: TGTGCCAGTAGGTCGAGACAGGGGCGCACTGAAGCTTTCTTT. This gives the protein CASRSRQGRTEAFF.

The rearrangement joins TRBV3-1 (or the pseudogene TRBV3-2) to TRBJ1-1; the D gene is possibly TRBD1 (5 bases). V lost 5 bases and J lost 1, with 11 bases in between. From germline, CDR1 is LGHDT and CDR2 YNNKEL (reference sequence). There are 14 residues in the CDR3. This chain's CDR3 is CASSAWGENTEAFF. Written as DNA, the CDR3 is TGTGCCAGCAGCGCTTGGGGGGAGAACACTGAAGCTTTCTTT.

The genes are TRBV19 and TRBJ2-6, with D maybe TRBD1 (6 bases). The germline V gene encodes CDR1 LNHDA and CDR2 SQIVND (reference sequence). The CDR3 has 17 amino acids. The germline V and J ends were trimmed by 4 bases and 2 bases, with 15 bases remaining between them. This CDR3 reads CASSRTAQSPGANVLTF. CDR3 bases: TGTGCCAGTAGTAGGACAGCTCAGTCCCCTGGGGCCAACGTCCTGACTTTC. The whole variable domain, filled in from reference TRBV19 and TRBJ2-6, reads DGGITQSPKYLFRKEGQNVTLSCEQNLNHDAMYWYRQDPGQGLRLIYYSQIVNDFQKGDIAEGYSVSREKKESFPLTVTSAQKNPTAFYLCASSRTAQSPGANVLTFGAGSRLTVL.

Here the CDR3 DNA reads TGCAGCGGTCGGACGCAGGGGCCCTCCTATGGCTACACCTTC. The encoded protein is CSGRTQGPSYGYTF. The chain links TRBV29-1 to TRBJ1-2, with D perhaps TRBD1 (6 bases). Per germline, CDR1 SQVTM and CDR2 ANQGSEA. The V gene lost 7 bases and the J gene lost 4 bases, with 19 bases spanning the gap. This CDR3 region has 14 residues.

The gene calls are TRBV20-1 and TRBJ1-2; 7 positions agree with TRBD1. J gave up 5 bases and V 6 bases, and 3 bases lay outside the gene matches. There are 11 residues in the CDR3. Germline loops: CDR1 DFQATT, CDR2 SNEGSKA (reference sequence). CDR3 bases: TGCAGTGCGACAGGGTTATATGGCTACACCTTC. Translating it yields CSATGLYGYTF.

This clone showed up just once. This chain connects TRBV6-5 to TRBJ2-1; TRBD2 aligns across 9 bases. The trim removed 2 bases at V and 13 bases at J, leaving 12 bases unmatched. Germline V gene lookup returns CDR1 MNHEY and CDR2 SVGAGI. CDR3 length: 15 amino acids. Written as DNA, the CDR3 is TGTGCCAGCAGTTACATGACTAGCGGTCAACCTATCCAGTTCTTC. Translating gives CASSYMTSGQPIQFF.

The rearrangement joins TRBV28 to TRBJ1-2; perhaps TRBD1 as D (6 bases). The CDR3 runs to 12 residues. V was trimmed by 6 bases and J by 7 bases, leaving 12 bases between them. CDR1 MDHEN and CDR2 SYDVKM come from the germline V gene. The CDR3 nucleotides are TGTGCCAGCAGCCCAGGGGAACGTGGCTACACCTTC. Translation gives CASSPGERGYTF.